Sequencing of this TCR beta chain was carried out in a study of T cell changes during pregnancy in multiple sclerosis. V lost 0 bases and J 4 bases, leaving 11 bases between the germline ends. The CDR3 spans 15 residues. Germline lookup yields CDR1 SGDLS and CDR2 YYNGEE. Sequenced by immunoSEQ multiplex PCR; TCRdb stores in-frame clones only, minus some. Counted here are over 55,000 clones, over 80% occurring once; the ten biggest clones make up roughly 3%. Sample: CD8+ T cells from peripheral blood mononuclear cells, taken in the third trimester of pregnancy. V gene TRBV9 combines with J gene TRBJ2-1, with D maybe TRBD2 (6 bases). The TCR was taken from a female donor in good health, enrolled as a control in a pregnancy study. The chain's CDR3 is CASSVGGDLYNEQFF. CDR3 DNA: TGTGCCAGCAGCGTAGGGGGGGATTTATACAATGAGCAGTTCTTC.